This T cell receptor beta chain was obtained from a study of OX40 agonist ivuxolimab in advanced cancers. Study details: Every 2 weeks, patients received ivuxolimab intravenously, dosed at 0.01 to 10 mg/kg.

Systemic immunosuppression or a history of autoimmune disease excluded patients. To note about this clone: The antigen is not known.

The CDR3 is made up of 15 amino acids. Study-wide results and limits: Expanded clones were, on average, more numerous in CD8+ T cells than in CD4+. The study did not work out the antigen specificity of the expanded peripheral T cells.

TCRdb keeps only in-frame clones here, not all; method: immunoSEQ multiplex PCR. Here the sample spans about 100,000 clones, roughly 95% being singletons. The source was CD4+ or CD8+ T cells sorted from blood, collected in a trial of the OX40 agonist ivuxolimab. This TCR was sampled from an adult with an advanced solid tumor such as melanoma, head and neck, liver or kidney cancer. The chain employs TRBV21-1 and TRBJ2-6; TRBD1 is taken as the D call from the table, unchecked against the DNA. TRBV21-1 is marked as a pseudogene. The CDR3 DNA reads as TGTGCCAGCAGCAAAACCCAGGGGGAGGCCAACGTCCTGACTTTC. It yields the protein CASSKTQGEANVLTF.